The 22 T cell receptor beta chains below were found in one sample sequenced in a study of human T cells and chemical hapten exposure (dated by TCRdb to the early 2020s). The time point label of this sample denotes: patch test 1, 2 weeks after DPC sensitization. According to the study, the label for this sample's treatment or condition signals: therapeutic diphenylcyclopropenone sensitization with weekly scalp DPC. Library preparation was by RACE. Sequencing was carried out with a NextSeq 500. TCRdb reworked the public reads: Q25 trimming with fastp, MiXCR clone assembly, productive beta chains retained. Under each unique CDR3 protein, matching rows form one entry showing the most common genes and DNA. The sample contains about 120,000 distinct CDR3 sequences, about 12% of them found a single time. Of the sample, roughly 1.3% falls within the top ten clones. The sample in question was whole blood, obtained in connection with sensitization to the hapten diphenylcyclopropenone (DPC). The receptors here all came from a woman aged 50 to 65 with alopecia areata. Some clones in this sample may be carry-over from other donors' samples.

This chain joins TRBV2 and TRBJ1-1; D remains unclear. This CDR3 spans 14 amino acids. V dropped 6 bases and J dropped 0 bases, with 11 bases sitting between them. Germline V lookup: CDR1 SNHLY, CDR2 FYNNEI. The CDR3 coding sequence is TGTGCCAGCAGCGGGATCTCCATGAACACTGAAGCTTTCTTT. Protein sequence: CASSGISMNTEAFF.

The CDR3 bases are TGTGCCAGCAGCTCAAACACTGGGCTCCAAGAGACCCAGTACTTC. The encoded protein is CASSSNTGLQETQYF. J is TRBJ2-5 and V is TRBV7-2; D gene unclear. Per germline, CDR1 SGHTA and CDR2 FQGNSA. The germline V and J ends were trimmed by 4 bases and 1 base, with 13 bases remaining between them. The CDR3 is 15 residues long.

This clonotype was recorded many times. CDR3 amino acids: CSVRAGGNTDTQYF. The CDR3 DNA reads as TGCAGCGTTCGCGCGGGGGGTAACACAGATACGCAGTATTTT. V is TRBV29-1 and J is TRBJ2-3; 8 bases fit TRBD2. This CDR3 has 14 amino acids. Germline V gene sequence: CDR1 SQVTM, CDR2 ANQGSEA. J lost 2 bases, V lost 5 bases, and 6 bases had no gene match.

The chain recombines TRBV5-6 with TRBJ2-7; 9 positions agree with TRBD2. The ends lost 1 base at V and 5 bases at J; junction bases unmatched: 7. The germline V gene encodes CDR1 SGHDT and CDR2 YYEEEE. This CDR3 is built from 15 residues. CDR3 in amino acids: CASSLWGLALHEQYF. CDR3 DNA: TGTGCCAGCAGCTTGTGGGGACTAGCTCTCCACGAGCAGTACTTC.

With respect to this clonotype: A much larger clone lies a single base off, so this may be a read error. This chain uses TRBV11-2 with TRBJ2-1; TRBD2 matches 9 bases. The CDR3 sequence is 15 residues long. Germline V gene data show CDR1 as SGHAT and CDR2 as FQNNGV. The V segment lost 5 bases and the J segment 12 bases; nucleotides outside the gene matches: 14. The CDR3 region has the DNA TGTGCCAGCAGCCCCGCGGGAGGGCACAGGGTGGGGCAGTTCTTC. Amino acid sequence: CASSPAGGHRVGQFF.

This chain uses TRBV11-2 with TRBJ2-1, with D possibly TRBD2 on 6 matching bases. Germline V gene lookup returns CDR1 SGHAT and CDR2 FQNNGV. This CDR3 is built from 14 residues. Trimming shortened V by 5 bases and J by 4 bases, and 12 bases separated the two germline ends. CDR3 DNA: TGTGCCAGCAGCGCGGGACGGCCTTACAATGAGCAGTTCTTC. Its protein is CASSAGRPYNEQFF. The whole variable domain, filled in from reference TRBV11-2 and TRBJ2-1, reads EAGVAQSPRYKIIEKRQSVAFWCNPISGHATLYWYQQILGQGPKLLIQFQNNGVVDDSQLPKDRFSAERLKGVDSTLKIQPAKLEDSAVYLCASSAGRPYNEQFFGPGTRLTVL.

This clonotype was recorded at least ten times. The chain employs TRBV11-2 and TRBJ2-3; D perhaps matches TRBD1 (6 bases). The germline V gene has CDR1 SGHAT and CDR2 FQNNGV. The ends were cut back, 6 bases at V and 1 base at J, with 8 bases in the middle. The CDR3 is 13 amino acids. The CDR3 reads CASSGQRTDTQYF. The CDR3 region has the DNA TGTGCCAGCAGTGGACAGCGCACAGATACGCAGTATTTT.

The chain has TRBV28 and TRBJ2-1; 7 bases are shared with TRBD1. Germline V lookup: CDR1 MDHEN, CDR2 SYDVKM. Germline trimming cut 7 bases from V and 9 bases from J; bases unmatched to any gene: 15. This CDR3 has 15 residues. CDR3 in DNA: TGTGCCAGCAATCCGTTCGCAGGGGGTAAGGGTGAGCAGTTCTTC. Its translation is CASNPFAGGKGEQFF. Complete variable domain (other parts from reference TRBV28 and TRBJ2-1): DVKVTQSSRYLVKRTGEKVFLECVQDMDHENMFWYRQDPGLGLRLIYFSYDVKMKEKGDIPEGYSVSREKKERFSLILESASTNQTSMYLCASNPFAGGKGEQFFGPGTRLTVL.

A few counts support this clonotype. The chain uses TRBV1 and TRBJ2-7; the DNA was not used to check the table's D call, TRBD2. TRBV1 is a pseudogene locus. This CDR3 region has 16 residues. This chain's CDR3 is CTSSRKTRGGPPEQYF. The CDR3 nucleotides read TGCACCAGCAGCCGTAAGACGCGGGGAGGGCCCCCCGAGCAGTACTTC.

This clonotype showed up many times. CDR3 sequence: CASSPPVSAYGYTF. Written as DNA, the CDR3 is TGTGCCAGCAGCCCGCCAGTCTCAGCCTATGGCTACACCTTC. The genes are TRBV14 and TRBJ1-2, with D unresolved. With 4 bases removed from V and 4 bases from J, the gap between germline ends came to 13 bases. CDR3 length equals 14 residues. Per the germline V gene, CDR1 is SGHDN and CDR2 is FVKESK. The variable domain in full, with the rest retrieved from reference TRBV14 and TRBJ1-2, is EAGVTQFPSHSVIEKGQTVTLRCDPISGHDNLYWYRRVMGKEIKFLLHFVKESKQDESGMPNNRFLAERTGGTYSTLKVQPAELEDSGVYFCASSPPVSAYGYTFGSGTRLTVV.

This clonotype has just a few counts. The CDR3 loop reads CASSPRTAAYNEQFF. CDR3 coding DNA: TGTGCCAGCTCACCTCGGACCGCAGCCTACAATGAGCAGTTCTTC. The rearrangement uses TRBV18 and TRBJ2-1; D is unclear. From germline, CDR1 is KGHSH and CDR2 LQKENI. V dropped 3 bases and J dropped 2 bases, with 11 bases sitting between them. This CDR3 has 15 residues.

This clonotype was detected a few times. The CDR3 loop is CSAWDRLEPQHF. As DNA, the CDR3 is TGCAGTGCTTGGGACCGTCTCGAGCCCCAGCATTTT. This chain joins TRBV20-1 and TRBJ1-5, with a possible D match to TRBD1 (5 bases). Germline V gene sequence: CDR1 DFQATT, CDR2 SNEGSKA (reference sequence). V was clipped by 5 bases and J by 8 bases, with 13 bases between them. CDR3 length: 12 residues.

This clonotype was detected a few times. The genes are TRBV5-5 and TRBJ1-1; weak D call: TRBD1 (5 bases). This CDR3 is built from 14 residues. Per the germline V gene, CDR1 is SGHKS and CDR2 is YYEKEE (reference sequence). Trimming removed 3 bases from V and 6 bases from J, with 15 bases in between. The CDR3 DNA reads TGTGCCAGCAGCTACCAGGGTGAATGGGCTGAAGCTTTCTTT. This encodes CASSYQGEWAEAFF.

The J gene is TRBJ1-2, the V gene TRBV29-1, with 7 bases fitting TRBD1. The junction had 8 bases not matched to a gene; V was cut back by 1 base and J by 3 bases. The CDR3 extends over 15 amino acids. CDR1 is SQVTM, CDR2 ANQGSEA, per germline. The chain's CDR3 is CSVEVKGAIHYGYTF. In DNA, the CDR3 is TGCAGCGTTGAAGTAAAGGGGGCTATTCACTATGGCTACACCTTC.

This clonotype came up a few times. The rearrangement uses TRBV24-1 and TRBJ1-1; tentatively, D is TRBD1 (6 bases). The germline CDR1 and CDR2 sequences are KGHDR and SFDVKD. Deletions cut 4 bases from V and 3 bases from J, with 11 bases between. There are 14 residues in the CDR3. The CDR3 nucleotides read TGTGCCACCAGTGACCACAGGGCTGACACTGAAGCTTTCTTT. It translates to CATSDHRADTEAFF.

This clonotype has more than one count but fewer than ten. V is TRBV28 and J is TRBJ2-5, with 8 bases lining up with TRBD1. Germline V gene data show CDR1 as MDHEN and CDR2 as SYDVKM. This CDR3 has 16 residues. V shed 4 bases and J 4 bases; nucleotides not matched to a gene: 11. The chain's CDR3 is CASSYPPWTGTETQYF. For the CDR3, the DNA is TGTGCCAGCAGTTATCCGCCCTGGACAGGGACAGAGACCCAGTACTTC.

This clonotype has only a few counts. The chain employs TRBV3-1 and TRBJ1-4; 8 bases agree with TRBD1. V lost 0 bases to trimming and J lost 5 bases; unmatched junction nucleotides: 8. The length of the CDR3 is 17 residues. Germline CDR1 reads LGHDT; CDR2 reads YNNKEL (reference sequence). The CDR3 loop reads CASSQDGPNRGNEKLFF. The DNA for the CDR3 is TGTGCCAGCAGCCAAGATGGTCCGAACAGGGGGAATGAAAAACTGTTTTTT.

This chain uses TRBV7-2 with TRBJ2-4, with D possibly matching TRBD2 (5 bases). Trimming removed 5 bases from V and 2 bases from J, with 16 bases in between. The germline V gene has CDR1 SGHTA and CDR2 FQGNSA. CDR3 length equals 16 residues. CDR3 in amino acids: CASSPQAGGSKNIQYF. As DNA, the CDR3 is TGTGCCAGCAGCCCCCAGGCCGGCGGGTCCAAAAACATTCAGTACTTC.

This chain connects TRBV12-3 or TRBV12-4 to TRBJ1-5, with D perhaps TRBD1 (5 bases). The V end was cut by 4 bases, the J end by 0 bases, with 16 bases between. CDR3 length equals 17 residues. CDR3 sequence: CASSWGGALFSNQPQHF. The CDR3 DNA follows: TGTGCCAGCAGTTGGGGAGGGGCCTTGTTTAGCAATCAGCCCCAGCATTTT.

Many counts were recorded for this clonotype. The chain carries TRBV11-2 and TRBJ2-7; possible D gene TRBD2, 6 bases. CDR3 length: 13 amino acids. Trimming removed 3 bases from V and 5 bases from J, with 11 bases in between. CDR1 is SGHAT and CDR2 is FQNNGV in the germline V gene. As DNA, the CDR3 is TGTGCCAGCAGCTTCGCGGGGAGTGACGAGCAGTACTTC. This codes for CASSFAGSDEQYF. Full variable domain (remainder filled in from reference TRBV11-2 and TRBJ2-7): EAGVAQSPRYKIIEKRQSVAFWCNPISGHATLYWYQQILGQGPKLLIQFQNNGVVDDSQLPKDRFSAERLKGVDSTLKIQPAKLEDSAVYLCASSFAGSDEQYFGPGTRLTVT.

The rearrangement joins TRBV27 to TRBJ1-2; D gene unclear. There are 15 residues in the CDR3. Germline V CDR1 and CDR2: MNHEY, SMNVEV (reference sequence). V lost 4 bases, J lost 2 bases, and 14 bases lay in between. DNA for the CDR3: TGTGCCAGCAGTTCCGGGATAGGACTGAACTATGGCTACACCTTC. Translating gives CASSSGIGLNYGYTF.

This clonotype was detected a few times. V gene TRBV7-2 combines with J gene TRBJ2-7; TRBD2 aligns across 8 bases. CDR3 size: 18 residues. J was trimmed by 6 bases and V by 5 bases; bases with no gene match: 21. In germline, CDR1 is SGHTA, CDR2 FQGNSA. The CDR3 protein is CASSTRASSGSLGGEQYF. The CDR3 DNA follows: TGTGCCAGCAGCACACGAGCCTCAAGCGGGAGTCTGGGCGGCGAGCAGTACTTC.